The source of this TCR beta chain is a study of T cells expressing NK-cell markers. Study at large: The eight sequenced donors comprised seven who were HCMV-seropositive and one who was seronegative. Study outcomes and limitations: Each of a handful of donors carried dominant NKG2C+ clonotypes accounting for about 1.0-7.0% of CD8+ T cells. The CD3+CD56-NKG2C+ fraction of a handful of donors was also led by these clonotypes.

UMIs accompanied the 5'RACE template switching by which TCR beta cDNA was made. From its re-call of the 5' RACE reads, TCRdb lists each CDR3 protein once, without DNA. The repertoire table contains some 300,000 distinct CDR3 sequences. A note on this clonotype: Its antigen is still unknown.

The length of the CDR3 is 15 residues. CDR1 and CDR2 (germline): SGDLS, YYNGEE. The specimen was blood T cells: a sorted CD56 or NKG2C T cell subset, CD4+ or CD8+ T cells, or bulk PBMC T cells (not recorded which). The gene calls are TRBV9 and TRBJ2-1; the D call from TCRdb, TRBD2, cannot be confirmed without DNA. The clonotype comes from a man younger than 35 in good health. The CDR3 region is CASSGGGRAYNEQFF.